This TCR beta chain emerged from a study of cytomegalovirus exposure and HLA in healthy donors. Across the whole study: The roughly 120 million unique TCR beta sequences, from roughly 170 million T cells, were found by an earlier analysis. Assignment to the Caucasian-associated ancestry cluster applied to over 70% of the approximately 390 genotyped donors.

In the PCR, 60 Vbeta and 13 Jbeta primers were used. Sequenced by immunoSEQ multiplex PCR; TCRdb stores in-frame clones only, minus some. This sample carries fewer than 200,000 clones, 75% to 85% of them seen once, and the ten largest clones take approximately 14%. Findings and limits, study-wide: In all likelihood, a cluster of highly shared sequence variants was a sequencing artifact. It was taken for granted in presence/absence analyses that sequencing depth across donors was roughly uniform.

A remark on this clone: Its antigen is as yet unknown.

V was clipped by 5 bases and J by 8 bases, with 10 bases between them. The CDR3 has 12 amino acids. Per the germline V gene, CDR1 is KGHSH and CDR2 is LQKENI. The TCR comes from a woman aged 25-40 years in good health and CMV-seropositive. Sequencing was done on a sample of PBMCs. The genes are TRBV18 and TRBJ2-1; D may be TRBD1 (5 bases). CDR3 loop: CASSVQGYEQFF. The CDR3 coding sequence is TGTGCCAGCTCAGTTCAGGGTTATGAGCAGTTCTTC.